Listed below are T cell receptor beta chains from one sample, sequenced in a study of identical twins. TCRdb analysed the 5' RACE reads with MiXCR anew, one entry per CDR3 protein. This sample has 310,000 or so distinct CDR3 sequences; under 9% occur once, and the top ten carry approximately 2.1%. This sample was also put to use in a study of yellow fever vaccine responses in identical twins.

Material: memory (CD45RO+) T cells sorted from blood. Receptors originate from a young woman in good health. Both conserved end residues are part of each CDR3. Each record gives: clone size, J gene, V gene, D gene, CDR3 DNA, CDR3 protein. The D gene is left open where the match is weak. Expanded clones get a size class; other rows say once, few or many, or leave the size out.

few TRBJ2-2 TRBV6-1 TRBD1 TGTGCCAGCCGGACAGGGGGCGGTTTGGTCGGGGAGCTGTTTTTT CASRTGGGLVGELFF
many TRBJ1-1 TRBV3-1 NA TGTGCCAGCAGCCCCGGCGAACTCACTGAAGCTTTCTTT CASSPGELTEAFF
NA TRBJ1-1 TRBV6-1 NA TGTGCCAGCAGCGAACCGGGACAATACACTGAAGCTTTCTTT CASSEPGQYTEAFF
many TRBJ1-6 TRBV15 TRBD1 TGTGCCACCAGCAGAGGTTCTTACACACAGGGGGCTTATTCACCCCTCCACTTT CATSRGSYTQGAYSPLHF
many TRBJ2-3 TRBV27 TRBD1 TGTGCCAGCAGACTCACAGGGGATTGGACAGATACGCAGTATTTT CASRLTGDWTDTQYF
few TRBJ2-1 TRBV2 NA TGTGCCAGCAGTGAAGGCCGGAGGGCCTCCTCCTACAATGAGCAGTTCTTC CASSEGRRASSYNEQFF
NA TRBJ2-2 TRBV10-1 NA TGCGCCAGCAGTGATCGAGGGGGGGAGCTGTTTTTT CASSDRGGELFF
NA TRBJ2-7 TRBV20-1 NA TGCAGTGCTAGGCCCCCTCTAGCGCATTTCTCCTACGAGCAGTACTTC CSARPPLAHFSYEQYF
few TRBJ2-1 TRBV20-1 NA TGCAGTGCTAGAGATCTAGGACCAAACTCCTACAATGAGCAGTTCTTC CSARDLGPNSYNEQFF
NA TRBJ2-2 TRBV2 NA TGTGCCAGAAGTAGTGGGTCCGGGGAGCTGTTTTTT CARSSGSGELFF
many TRBJ2-1 TRBV3-1 NA TGTGCCAGCAGCCAAATTCGTGGGGGGGCTTACAATGAGCAGTTCTTC CASSQIRGGAYNEQFF
many TRBJ1-1 TRBV15 NA TGTGCCACCAGCAGAGATCCGGGGGCCGGCACTGAAGCTTTCTTT CATSRDPGAGTEAFF
many TRBJ1-1 TRBV4-1 TRBD1 TGCGCCAGCGGCGACAGGGTGAACACTGAAGCTTTCTTT CASGDRVNTEAFF
many TRBJ2-5 TRBV29-1 TRBD1 TGCAGCGTTGATCGGACAGGGACAAAGACCCAGTACTTC CSVDRTGTKTQYF
NA TRBJ1-1 TRBV12-3/TRBV12-4 NA TGTGCCAGCAGTTGGGCAGGGTTCGGGAACACTGAAGCTTTCTTT CASSWAGFGNTEAFF
many TRBJ2-3 TRBV12-3/TRBV12-4 TRBD2 TGTGCCAGCAGTGGCGGGGGGCCTCAGGCAGATACGCAGTATTTT CASSGGGPQADTQYF
NA TRBJ2-7 TRBV2 NA TGTGCCAGCACCGGGCGGGACTCCTCCTACGAGCAGTACTTC CASTGRDSSYEQYF
many TRBJ2-3 TRBV20-1 NA TGCAGTGCTAGAAACCCCCCGGGGGGCGGCACAGATACGCAGTATTTT CSARNPPGGGTDTQYF
few TRBJ2-3 TRBV18 NA TGTGCCAGCTCACCACGCGACGGCCGTATGGATACGCAGTATTTT CASSPRDGRMDTQYF
NA TRBJ2-1 TRBV11-2 NA TGTGCCAGCAGCTTCCTTTCTGAGCGGGCGGAAAGCTCCTACAATGAGCAGTTCTTC CASSFLSERAESSYNEQFF
NA TRBJ2-3 TRBV14 NA TGTGCCAGCAGCCCACACGGGGGCACAGATACGCAGTATTTT CASSPHGGTDTQYF
NA TRBJ2-1 TRBV6-1 TRBD2 TGTGCCAGTGGACTAGCGGGAAACAATGAGCAGTTCTTC CASGLAGNNEQFF
few TRBJ1-4 TRBV6-1 TRBD1 TGTGCCAGCAGCAGGACAGGGGACGCAACTAATGAAAAACTGTTTTTT CASSRTGDATNEKLFF
NA TRBJ2-2 TRBV24-1 TRBD1 TGTGCCACCAGTGATTTGAGGGACAGGGAAACCACCGGGGAGCTGTTTTTT CATSDLRDRETTGELFF
many TRBJ1-2 TRBV6-1 TRBD1 TGTGCCAGCAGTCGCTCAGGGACAGGGGGTGGGGCTGGCTACACCTTC CASSRSGTGGGAGYTF
NA TRBJ1-2 TRBV20-1 NA TGCAGTGCTTCTCGACAGTATGGCTACACCTTC CSASRQYGYTF
many TRBJ1-1 TRBV11-1 NA TGTGCCAGCAGCTTAGAAGTCAATAGTAGGCGGACGAACACTGAAGCTTTCTTT CASSLEVNSRRTNTEAFF
many TRBJ2-3 TRBV5-1 TRBD1 TGCGCCAGCAGAAAAACAGGGGACCCAGCAGATACGCAGTATTTT CASRKTGDPADTQYF
NA TRBJ2-1 TRBV12-5 TRBD2 TGTGCTAGTGGTTTGGTATCAGACCACGACTACCTAGCGGGGCCCGAGCAGTTCTTC CASGLVSDHDYLAGPEQFF
many TRBJ1-3 TRBV3-1 NA TGTGCCAGCAGCCAAGCAGCCGGTACCCCTGGAAACACCATATATTTT CASSQAAGTPGNTIYF
NA TRBJ2-4 TRBV3-1 NA TGTGCCAGCAGCCAGTGGGGCAGCAACACGGGTCTAATCGGCATTCAGTACTTC CASSQWGSNTGLIGIQYF
many TRBJ1-2 TRBV12-3/TRBV12-4 TRBD1 TGTGCCAGCACCAACAGGGGATATGGCTACACCTTC CASTNRGYGYTF
NA TRBJ2-1 TRBV5-1 TRBD2 TGCGCCAGCAGCTTAGACAGACTAGCGGGGGGGCTATCTGAGCAGTTCTTC CASSLDRLAGGLSEQFF
many TRBJ2-6 TRBV10-1 NA TGCGCCAGCAGTGATTCGCCCTCTGGGGCCAACGTCCTGACTTTC CASSDSPSGANVLTF
few TRBJ2-3 TRBV28 NA TGTGCCAGCAGTCCCCCCCTGGGGGCGGGAAGCACAGATACGCAGTATTTT CASSPPLGAGSTDTQYF
NA TRBJ2-6 TRBV28 NA TGTGCCAGCATGTCCCAGGGCCCTGGCTCTGGGGCCAACGTCCTGACTTTC CASMSQGPGSGANVLTF
many TRBJ1-6 TRBV4-1 NA TGCGCCAGCCGACAGGAGGCCACTTACTCCTATAATTCACCCCTCCACTTT CASRQEATYSYNSPLHF
many TRBJ2-2 TRBV5-1 NA TGCGCCAGCAGCTTGTCGCCTACGAACACCGGGGAGCTGTTTTTT CASSLSPTNTGELFF
few TRBJ1-5 TRBV10-3 NA TGTGCCATCAGTGAGAGCGGTAGGGGTCAGCCCCAGCATTTT CAISESGRGQPQHF
NA TRBJ2-5 TRBV5-1 TRBD1 TGCGCCAGCAGCTTGGCCGGGACAGGGTACCAAGAGACCCAGTACTTC CASSLAGTGYQETQYF
NA TRBJ2-5 TRBV7-6 NA TGTGCCAGCAGCTCCCGTTCGGAGACCCAGTACTTC CASSSRSETQYF
many TRBJ2-1 TRBV10-3 TRBD2 TGTGCCATCAGTGAGTCCCGCGGGGGGGCGGAGATTGAGCAGTTCTTC CAISESRGGAEIEQFF
NA TRBJ2-1 TRBV20-1 TRBD2 TGCAGTGCTAGGGCTAGCGGGGACTACAATGAGCAGTTCTTC CSARASGDYNEQFF
few TRBJ2-2 TRBV10-3 TRBD1 TGTGCCATCAGTGAGCCAGTACAGGGGGCGCGGAACACCGGGGAGCTGTTTTTT CAISEPVQGARNTGELFF
NA TRBJ2-5 TRBV4-2 TRBD2 TGTGCCAGCAGCCGCGACGCCGGGACTAGCGGGAGTATCACGCGAGAGACCCAGTACTTC CASSRDAGTSGSITRETQYF
few TRBJ2-1 TRBV5-1 NA TGCGCCAGCAGCATTGGGGACCGGGGGCCCAATGAGCAGTTCTTC CASSIGDRGPNEQFF
NA TRBJ1-2 TRBV24-1 NA TGTGCCACCAGTGATTTTGGACATGGCTACACCTTC CATSDFGHGYTF
many TRBJ2-1 TRBV20-1 NA TGCAGTGCTAGTTACGCCGCCCCGGCCCAGTTCTTC CSASYAAPAQFF
NA TRBJ1-1 TRBV3-1 TRBD1 TGTGCCAGCAGCCCCGGGACAGGGGTCGGGGGCGCTTTCTTT CASSPGTGVGGAFF
many TRBJ1-1 TRBV7-9 NA TGTGCCAGCAGCCCTGGGGGCAGGAGTGAAGCTTTCTTT CASSPGGRSEAFF
NA TRBJ2-3 TRBV24-1 TRBD1 TGTGCCACCAGTGATTCCGGGACAGGGAAGAGAGATACGCAGTATTTT CATSDSGTGKRDTQYF
few TRBJ2-7 TRBV20-1 TRBD1 TGCAGTGCTTATGACAGGGGTTACGAGCAGTACTTC CSAYDRGYEQYF
few TRBJ2-7 TRBV6-5 NA TGTGCCAGCAGTTACAGGGTTTACGAGCAGTACTTC CASSYRVYEQYF
many TRBJ1-4 TRBV5-5 NA TGTGCCAGCAGCTTGTTTGAGAATAATGAAAAACTGTTTTTT CASSLFENNEKLFF
few TRBJ2-6 TRBV4-1 TRBD2 TGCGCCAGCAGCCGGCTAACTAGCGGGGGGTCAGGGGCCAACGTCCTGACTTTC CASSRLTSGGSGANVLTF
NA TRBJ2-1 TRBV7-9 NA TGTGCCAGCAGCGCACCCTACGCGGAGCAGTTCTTC CASSAPYAEQFF
NA TRBJ1-1 TRBV7-9 NA TGTGCCAGCAACCGGGGCGGAGAAACCACTGAAGCTTTCTTT CASNRGGETTEAFF
many TRBJ2-1 TRBV10-2 TRBD1 TGCGCCAGCTTAGATACAGGGGGCTCGAATGAGCAGTTCTTC CASLDTGGSNEQFF
NA TRBJ2-5 TRBV6-1 TRBD1 TGTGCCAGTGGACCGATAGGGGGCCGAGAGACCCAGTACTTC CASGPIGGRETQYF
NA TRBJ2-5 TRBV3-1 TRBD1 TGTGCCAGCAGCCGACCAGGGGGCGACCTCCAAGAGACCCAGTACTTC CASSRPGGDLQETQYF